This is a list of T cell receptor beta chains from one sample in a study of T cell repertoires in cytomegalovirus infection. TCRdb ran MiXCR on the reads and lists one entry per CDR3 protein. The repertoire holds about 490,000 distinct CDR3 sequences, over 9% seen once, with roughly 10% in the top ten. Specimen: PBMCs. These receptors originate from a human donor in good health (CMV status not recorded). Some clones in this sample may be carry-over from other donors' samples. The CDR3 runs from the conserved cysteine through the conserved F or W. A D gene is named only where the DNA matches it firmly. Only some rows state a clone size, as once, few, many or a class for expanded clones.

J gene | clone size | V gene | D gene | CDR3 protein | CDR3 DNA
TRBJ2-1 | many | TRBV7-2 | TRBD2 | CASSPQLTSGRAFTREQFF | TGTGCCAGCAGCCCCCAATTGACTAGCGGGAGGGCTTTTACAAGGGAGCAGTTCTTC
TRBJ2-1 | many | TRBV7-2 | NA | CASTPGFRYNEQFF | TGTGCCAGCACCCCGGGTTTCCGCTACAATGAGCAGTTCTTC
TRBJ1-5 | many | TRBV12-3/TRBV12-4 | TRBD1 | CASSTGEDQPQHF | TGTGCCAGCAGCACAGGGGAAGATCAGCCCCAGCATTTT
TRBJ2-7 | few | TRBV6-5 | TRBD2 | CASSYEPGLGQIYEQYF | TGTGCCAGCAGTTACGAGCCGGGACTAGGGCAAATCTACGAGCAGTACTTC
TRBJ1-4 | many | TRBV11-2 | NA | CASSEGGGNEKLFF | TGTGCCAGCAGCGAAGGAGGTGGGAATGAAAAACTGTTTTTT
TRBJ2-5 | NA | TRBV29-1 | TRBD2 | CSVGGLAGGETQYF | TGCAGCGTTGGAGGACTAGCGGGTGGAGAGACCCAGTACTTC
TRBJ2-7 | few | TRBV27 | NA | CASSGERWVEQYF | TGTGCCAGCAGTGGGGAACGCTGGGTGGAGCAGTACTTC
TRBJ1-2 | NA | TRBV27 | TRBD1 | CASSLQGGSYYGYTF | TGTGCCAGCAGTTTACAGGGGGGTTCTTACTATGGCTACACCTTC
TRBJ2-1 | NA | TRBV5-4 | TRBD2 | CASRPRTSGNNEQFF | TGTGCCAGCCGACCCCGGACTAGCGGTAACAATGAGCAGTTCTTC
TRBJ2-7 | NA | TRBV4-2 | TRBD2 | CASSQVPSGSNEQYF | TGTGCCAGCAGCCAAGTCCCTAGCGGGAGTAACGAGCAGTACTTC
TRBJ2-6 | many | TRBV7-3 | NA | CASSSGGTGYLDTNVLTF | TGTGCCAGCAGCTCGGGAGGGACAGGGTATCTTGACACCAACGTCCTGACTTTC
TRBJ2-5 | many | TRBV7-3 | NA | CASSFRATETQYF | TGTGCCAGCAGCTTTAGGGCAACAGAGACCCAGTACTTC
TRBJ2-4 | many | TRBV7-2 | TRBD2 | CASSLGLALDKNIQYF | TGTGCCAGCAGCTTGGGACTAGCGTTGGACAAAAACATTCAGTACTTC
TRBJ2-2 | NA | TRBV3-1 | NA | CASSQVSAGELFF | TGTGCCAGCAGCCAAGTATCCGCCGGGGAGCTGTTTTTT
TRBJ2-3 | few | TRBV20-1 | NA | CSARAGTSTDTQYF | TGCAGTGCTAGAGCGGGGACTAGCACAGATACGCAGTATTTT
TRBJ2-7 | many | TRBV7-6 | TRBD1 | CASSLVAGGGYEQYF | TGTGCCAGCAGCTTAGTGGCAGGGGGCGGGTACGAGCAGTACTTC
TRBJ1-1 | many | TRBV12-3/TRBV12-4 | TRBD1 | CASSPLAGQGETEAFF | TGTGCCAGCAGTCCACTAGCGGGACAGGGAGAAACTGAAGCTTTCTTT
TRBJ2-2 | many | TRBV7-3 | TRBD2 | CASSLAGVAGELFF | TGTGCCAGCAGCCTAGCGGGAGTGGCCGGGGAGCTGTTTTTT
TRBJ1-1 | many | TRBV6-5 | NA | CASSYFQANTEAFF | TGTGCCAGCAGTTACTTCCAAGCGAACACTGAAGCTTTCTTT
TRBJ2-1 | NA | TRBV19 | NA | CASSINRENEQFF | TGTGCCAGTAGTATTAACAGGGAGAATGAGCAGTTCTTC
TRBJ2-1 | many | TRBV7-2 | NA | CASSFLSEQFF | TGTGCCAGCAGCTTTTTGAGTGAGCAGTTCTTC
TRBJ2-7 | many | TRBV20-1 | NA | CSASGGHPYEQYF | TGCAGTGCTAGCGGGGGACATCCCTACGAGCAGTACTTC
TRBJ2-5 | many | TRBV11-1 | NA | CASSFSGFQETQYF | TGTGCCAGCAGCTTTAGCGGCTTCCAAGAGACCCAGTACTTC
TRBJ2-5 | many | TRBV20-1 | TRBD2 | CSARGSGEETQYF | TGCAGTGCTAGGGGTAGCGGGGAAGAGACCCAGTACTTC
TRBJ2-3 | NA | TRBV5-1 | TRBD2 | CASSRTSGGAATDTQYF | TGCGCCAGCAGCCGGACTAGCGGGGGGGCCGCGACAGATACGCAGTATTTT
TRBJ2-7 | NA | TRBV5-6 | NA | CASTRVNSYEQYF | TGTGCCAGCACTAGGGTGAACTCCTACGAGCAGTACTTC
TRBJ2-7 | many | TRBV6-6 | TRBD1 | CASSRQGLGDEQYF | TGTGCCAGCAGCCGACAGGGGCTTGGGGACGAGCAGTACTTC
TRBJ1-2 | NA | TRBV5-1 | NA | CASSPWDGSGYTF | TGCGCCAGCAGCCCATGGGACGGTAGCGGCTACACCTTC
TRBJ2-7 | many | TRBV5-4 | NA | CASSFGWGSYEQYF | TGTGCCAGCAGCTTCGGATGGGGCTCCTACGAGCAGTACTTC
TRBJ2-1 | many | TRBV7-2 | TRBD2 | CASSLGTSEYNEQFF | TGTGCCAGCAGCTTAGGGACTAGCGAATACAATGAGCAGTTCTTC
TRBJ2-7 | many | TRBV19 | TRBD1 | CASSPRDRRYEQYF | TGTGCCAGTAGTCCCCGGGACAGGCGGTACGAGCAGTACTTC
TRBJ2-7 | NA | TRBV6-1 | NA | CASTLGHVYEQYF | TGTGCCAGCACCTTGGGACACGTCTACGAGCAGTACTTC
TRBJ2-1 | many | TRBV7-8 | NA | CASSPRGSYNEQFF | TGTGCCAGCTCCCCGAGGGGATCCTACAATGAGCAGTTCTTC
TRBJ1-2 | few | TRBV5-1 | TRBD1 | CASSTGQGGAGYTF | TGCGCCAGCAGCACCGGACAGGGGGGCGCTGGCTACACCTTC
TRBJ2-1 | NA | TRBV20-1 | NA | CSARVFNEQFF | TGCAGTGCTAGAGTCTTCAATGAGCAGTTCTTC
TRBJ2-5 | few | TRBV28 | NA | CASSSRSGQETQYF | TGTGCCAGCAGTTCGCGCTCAGGACAAGAGACCCAGTACTTC
TRBJ1-1 | many | TRBV7-2 | NA | CASSFRDANTEAFF | TGTGCCAGCAGCTTCCGGGACGCGAACACTGAAGCTTTCTTT
TRBJ2-7 | NA | TRBV5-1 | NA | CASSSTSRGYEQYF | TGCGCCAGCAGCTCGACCTCCAGGGGCTACGAGCAGTACTTC
TRBJ2-5 | few | TRBV9 | NA | CASSFRLDQETQYF | TGTGCCAGCAGCTTTCGATTAGATCAGGAGACCCAGTACTTC
TRBJ2-3 | many | TRBV7-6 | TRBD2 | CASSGDLAGDTQYF | TGTGCCAGCAGCGGCGACCTAGCGGGAGATACGCAGTATTTT
TRBJ2-7 | many | TRBV2 | TRBD1 | CASSPGQTGSTYEQYF | TGTGCCAGCAGTCCGGGACAGACGGGTTCGACCTACGAGCAGTACTTC
TRBJ1-1 | many | TRBV7-3 | NA | CASSRQGKMNTEAFF | TGTGCCAGCAGCCGTCAGGGGAAGATGAACACTGAAGCTTTCTTT